The sequence of this T cell receptor (beta chain) was determined in a study of CD8 T cells in Susac syndrome. V gave up 3 bases and J gave up 2 bases, with 11 bases separating them. CDR3 length equals 14 residues. Germline CDR1 reads SQVTM; CDR2 reads ANQGSEA. In its sample, this clonotype was seen once. The sequenced target, TCR beta, came from blood CD8+ and CD4+ T cells. Reverse transcription of about 0.5 to 1 ug RNA was performed with random hexamers. TCRdb reanalysed the immunoSEQ multiplex PCR reads using MiXCR and keeps one entry per CDR3 protein. Here the sample spans about 400,000 distinct CDR3 sequences, 75% to 90% being singletons.

Material: CD8+ T cells from PBMCs. V and J are TRBV29-1 and TRBJ2-1; D call uncertain. This receptor was obtained from a human donor with multiple sclerosis. In DNA, the CDR3 is TGCAGCGTTGAGGGCAGAGGTACCTACAATGAGCAGTTCTTC. As protein: CSVEGRGTYNEQFF.